The rows below give T cell receptor beta chains drawn from one sample of a study of pediatric ulcerative colitis. This table comes from immunoSEQ multiplex PCR, and its TCRdb copy is limited to in-frame clones, with some not included. The sample lists tens of thousands of clones, less than 90% occurring once. Sequenced material: blood. The receptors were sampled from a boy aged 5-17 years with severe ulcerative colitis. The CDR3 runs from the conserved cysteine through the conserved F or W. Fields, in order: clone size, J gene, V gene, D gene, CDR3 protein, CDR3 DNA. A D gene is named only where the DNA matches it firmly. The size of a clone is reported for some rows only, either as once, few or many, or as a class for expanded clones.

few	TRBJ1-5	TRBV6-6	-	CASSYSAAGNQPQHF	TGTGCCAGCAGTTACTCGGCAGCAGGGAATCAGCCCCAGCATTTT
-	TRBJ2-1	TRBV30	-	CAWITSYNEQFF	TGTGCCTGGATCACCTCCTACAATGAGCAGTTCTTC
-	TRBJ2-1	TRBV5-1	-	CASGKGPGNEQFF	TGCGCCAGCGGAAAGGGGCCTGGGAATGAGCAGTTCTTC
once	TRBJ1-2	TRBV7-9	-	CASSLGGALGYTF	TGTGCCAGCAGCTTAGGGGGGGCTCTTGGCTACACCTTC
-	TRBJ2-3	TRBV7-8	-	CASRLRVEGWIDTQYF	TGTGCCAGCAGACTGCGGGTTGAAGGGTGGATCGATACGCAGTATTTT
-	TRBJ2-1	TRBV6-5	TRBD2	CASSPGLAGGNEQFF	TGTGCCAGCAGTCCGGGACTAGCGGGAGGGAATGAGCAGTTCTTC
-	TRBJ2-7	TRBV11-2	TRBD1	CASSPNTGQGFRVQYF	TGTGCCAGCAGCCCGAATACTGGACAGGGGTTTAGGGTGCAGTACTTC
once	TRBJ1-2	TRBV27	-	CASSSLSDKPYGYTF	TGTGCCAGCAGTTCCCTCAGCGACAAACCCTATGGCTACACCTTC
-	TRBJ2-2	TRBV30	-	CAWSVLPGSNTGELFF	TGTGCCTGGAGTGTACTACCCGGGTCGAACACCGGGGAGCTGTTTTTT
few	TRBJ1-1	TRBV13	-	CASSSWIRDTEAFF	TGTGCCAGCAGCTCCTGGATAAGGGACACTGAAGCTTTCTTT
-	TRBJ2-7	TRBV10-1	TRBD2	CASSMGTSGMYEQYF	TGCGCCAGCAGCATGGGGACTAGCGGGATGTACGAGCAGTACTTC
-	TRBJ2-1	TRBV18	-	CASSPLTTMDYNEQFF	TGTGCCAGCTCACCACTTACGACTATGGATTACAATGAGCAGTTCTTC
-	TRBJ1-3	TRBV5-1	-	CASSPYSGNTIYF	TGCGCCAGCAGCCCCTACTCTGGAAACACCATATATTTT
-	TRBJ2-7	TRBV14	-	CASSQTGDGRPYF	TGTGCCAGCAGCCAGACTGGGGACGGGCGGCCGTACTTC
-	TRBJ2-1	TRBV30	-	CAWSDGDRNEQFF	TGTGCCTGGAGTGACGGGGATAGAAATGAGCAGTTCTTC
-	TRBJ2-7	TRBV6-5	-	CASSQHSDSYEQYF	TGTGCCAGCAGCCAACATAGCGACTCCTACGAGCAGTACTTC
once	TRBJ1-1	TRBV2	TRBD1	CASSRTGVFGGENEAFF	TGTGCCAGCAGCAGGACAGGGGTGTTTGGCGGAGAGAATGAAGCTTTCTTT
-	TRBJ2-5	TRBV25-1	TRBD2	CASSEWARLAVTETQYF	TGTGCCAGCAGTGAATGGGCCAGACTAGCGGTCACGGAGACCCAGTACTTC
once	TRBJ2-1	TRBV5-1	-	CASSLFSLSYNEQFF	TGCGCCAGCAGCTTATTCTCACTCTCCTACAATGAGCAGTTCTTC
-	TRBJ2-3	TRBV9	-	CASSVGSRPYTDTQYF	TGTGCCAGCAGCGTAGGTAGTAGGCCTTACACAGATACGCAGTATTTT
-	TRBJ1-4	TRBV18	-	CASSPGATNEKLFF	TGTGCCAGCTCACCAGGGGCAACTAATGAAAAACTGTTTTTT
-	TRBJ1-2	TRBV9	-	CASSVWDDRSYGYTF	TGTGCCAGCAGCGTATGGGATGACAGGTCCTATGGCTACACCTTC
-	TRBJ2-7	TRBV27	TRBD2	CASRLKGLAGGHEQYF	TGTGCCAGCAGACTCAAGGGACTAGCGGGAGGCCACGAGCAGTACTTC
-	TRBJ1-2	TRBV6-5	-	CASRTGLSVGYGYTF	TGTGCCAGCAGGACCGGATTATCGGTGGGCTATGGCTACACCTTC
-	TRBJ2-1	TRBV11-2	TRBD2	CASSLAGDLAGFF	TGTGCCAGCAGCTTAGCTGGCGATCTAGCGGGTTTCTTC
-	TRBJ1-5	TRBV12-5	TRBD1	CASGFLGQAGEHF	TGTGCTAGTGGTTTCTTAGGACAGGCTGGAGAGCATTTT
-	TRBJ2-2	TRBV7-3	-	CASSFGSGELFF	TGTGCCAGCAGCTTCGGGTCCGGGGAGCTGTTTTTT
-	TRBJ2-7	TRBV30	-	CAWSTSRAGAYEQYF	TGTGCCTGGAGTACCTCGAGGGCAGGTGCCTACGAGCAGTACTTC
-	TRBJ2-3	TRBV9	TRBD2	CASSVEPGGLTDTQYF	TGTGCCAGCAGCGTAGAACCGGGAGGCCTCACAGATACGCAGTATTTT
once	TRBJ2-7	TRBV30	-	CAWSVASYEQYF	TGTGCCTGGAGTGTAGCCAGCTACGAGCAGTACTTC
-	TRBJ2-7	TRBV7-2	-	CASSLVYEQYF	TGTGCCAGCAGCTTAGTCTACGAGCAGTACTTC
-	TRBJ2-1	TRBV19	-	CASQMDRNLSSYNEQFF	TGTGCCAGTCAGATGGATCGAAATCTGAGCTCCTACAATGAGCAGTTCTTC
-	TRBJ2-5	TRBV7-2	-	CASSSDRPDQETQYF	TGTGCCAGCAGCTCAGACAGGCCCGACCAAGAGACCCAGTACTTC
-	TRBJ1-5	TRBV27	TRBD1	CASSLDFRGTAHF	TGTGCCAGCAGTTTAGATTTTAGGGGGACAGCGCATTTT
-	TRBJ1-1	TRBV19	-	CASKWKTNTEAFF	TGTGCCAGTAAGTGGAAGACGAACACTGAAGCTTTCTTT
-	TRBJ1-4	TRBV6-1	-	CASSEGIRPQQEKLFF	TGTGCCAGCAGTGAAGGAATCCGGCCTCAACAGGAAAAACTGTTTTTT
-	TRBJ2-1	TRBV5-4	-	CASSLAVVNEQFF	TGTGCCAGCAGTTTGGCGGTAGTAAATGAGCAGTTCTTC
-	TRBJ2-6	TRBV19	TRBD2	CASSTSGSGANVLTF	TGTGCCAGTAGTACTAGCGGGTCTGGGGCCAACGTCCTGACTTTC
-	TRBJ1-5	TRBV6-6	-	CASSYVVNQPQHF	TGTGCCAGCAGTTATGTAGTTAATCAGCCCCAGCATTTT
-	TRBJ1-1	TRBV19	-	CASSIQGGKNTEAFF	TGTGCCAGTAGTATCCAGGGCGGGAAAAACACTGAAGCTTTCTTT